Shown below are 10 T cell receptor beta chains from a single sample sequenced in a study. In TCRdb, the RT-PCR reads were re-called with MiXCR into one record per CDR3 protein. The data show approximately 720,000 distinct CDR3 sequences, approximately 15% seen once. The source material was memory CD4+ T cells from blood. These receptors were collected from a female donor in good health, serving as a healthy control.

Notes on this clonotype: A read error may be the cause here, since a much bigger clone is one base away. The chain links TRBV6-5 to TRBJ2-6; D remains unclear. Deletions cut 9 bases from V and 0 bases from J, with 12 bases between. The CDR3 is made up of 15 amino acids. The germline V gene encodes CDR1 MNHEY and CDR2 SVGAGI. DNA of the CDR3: TGTGCCAGTCTAAAACCCACCTCTGGGGCCAACGTCCTGACTTTC. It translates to CASLKPTSGANVLTF.

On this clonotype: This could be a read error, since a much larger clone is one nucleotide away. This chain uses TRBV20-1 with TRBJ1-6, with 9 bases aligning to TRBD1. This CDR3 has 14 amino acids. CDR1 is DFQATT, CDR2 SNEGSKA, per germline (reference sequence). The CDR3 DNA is TGCAGTGCTTGGGACAGGGAGGATAGCTCACACCTCCACTTT. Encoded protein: CSAWDREDSSHLHF.

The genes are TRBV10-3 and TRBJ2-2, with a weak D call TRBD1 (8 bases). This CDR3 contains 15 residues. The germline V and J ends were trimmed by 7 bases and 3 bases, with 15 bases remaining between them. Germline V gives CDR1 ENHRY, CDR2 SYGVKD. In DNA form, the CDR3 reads TGTGCCATCACCCCAACAGGGGGGGACACCGGGGAGCTGTTTTTT. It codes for CAITPTGGDTGELFF.

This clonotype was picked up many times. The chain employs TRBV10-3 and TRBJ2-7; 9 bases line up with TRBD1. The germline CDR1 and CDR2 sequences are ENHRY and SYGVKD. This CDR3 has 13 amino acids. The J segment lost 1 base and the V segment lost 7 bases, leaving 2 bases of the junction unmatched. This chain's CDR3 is CAIMGTGSYEQYF. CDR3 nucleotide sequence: TGTGCCATCATGGGGACAGGGTCCTACGAGCAGTACTTC.

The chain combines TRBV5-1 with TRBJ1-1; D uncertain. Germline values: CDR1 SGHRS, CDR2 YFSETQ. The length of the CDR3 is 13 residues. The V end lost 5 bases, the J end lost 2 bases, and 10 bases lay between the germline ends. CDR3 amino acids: CASSVDQNTEAFF. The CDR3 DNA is TGCGCCAGCAGTGTGGATCAAAACACTGAAGCTTTCTTT. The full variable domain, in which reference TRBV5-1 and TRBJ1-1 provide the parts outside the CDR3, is KAGVTQTPRYLIKTRGQQVTLSCSPISGHRSVSWYQQTPGQGLQFLFEYFSETQRNKGNFPGRFSGRQFSNSRSEMNVSTLELGDSALYLCASSVDQNTEAFFGQGTRLTVV.

CDR3 residues: CASGAGPTQYF. CDR3 DNA sequence: TGTGCTAGTGGAGCAGGGCCTACGCAGTATTTT. V and J are TRBV12-5 and TRBJ2-3; D is possibly TRBD1 (5 bases). Germline values: CDR1 LGHNT, CDR2 FRNRAP. The CDR3 is made up of 11 amino acids. Trimming took 6 bases from V and 8 from J, leaving 9 bases between them.

The CDR3 DNA reads as TGTGCCAGCAGCCAAGTGGCTAGCGGGAGCGACAATGAGCAGTTCTTC. This translates into CASSQVASGSDNEQFF. The rearrangement joins TRBV3-1 to TRBJ2-1; 10 bases map to TRBD2. Germline loops: CDR1 LGHDT, CDR2 YNNKEL (reference sequence). This CDR3 comprises 16 residues. The V segment lost 1 base and the J segment 5 bases; nucleotides outside the gene matches: 5.

The CDR3 region is CASRELHTGELFF. The CDR3 DNA reads TGTGCCAGCAGAGAGCTACACACCGGGGAGCTGTTTTTT. V usage is TRBV7-9 and J usage is TRBJ2-2, with D hard to call. Between the trimmed V and J ends, which lost 6 bases and 3 bases, there was a span of 8 bases. CDR3 length equals 13 residues. CDR1 SEHNR and CDR2 FQNEAQ come from the germline V gene (reference sequence).

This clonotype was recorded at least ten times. Here the CDR3 DNA reads TGCAGTGCTAGAGAGGCGAAGGTCTCGTACAATGAGCAGTTCTTC. It translates to CSAREAKVSYNEQFF. The chain uses TRBV20-1 and TRBJ2-1; unclear D gene. Germline CDR1 DFQATT, CDR2 SNEGSKA (reference sequence). Between the trimmed V and J ends, which lost 0 bases and 4 bases, there was a span of 13 bases. This CDR3 contains 15 residues.

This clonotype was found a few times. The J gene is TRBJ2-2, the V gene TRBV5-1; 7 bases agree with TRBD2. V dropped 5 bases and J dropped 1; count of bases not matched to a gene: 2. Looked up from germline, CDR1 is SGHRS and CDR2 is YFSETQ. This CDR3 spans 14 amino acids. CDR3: CASRASGNTGELFF. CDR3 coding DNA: TGCGCCAGCAGAGCTAGCGGGAACACCGGGGAGCTGTTTTTT.